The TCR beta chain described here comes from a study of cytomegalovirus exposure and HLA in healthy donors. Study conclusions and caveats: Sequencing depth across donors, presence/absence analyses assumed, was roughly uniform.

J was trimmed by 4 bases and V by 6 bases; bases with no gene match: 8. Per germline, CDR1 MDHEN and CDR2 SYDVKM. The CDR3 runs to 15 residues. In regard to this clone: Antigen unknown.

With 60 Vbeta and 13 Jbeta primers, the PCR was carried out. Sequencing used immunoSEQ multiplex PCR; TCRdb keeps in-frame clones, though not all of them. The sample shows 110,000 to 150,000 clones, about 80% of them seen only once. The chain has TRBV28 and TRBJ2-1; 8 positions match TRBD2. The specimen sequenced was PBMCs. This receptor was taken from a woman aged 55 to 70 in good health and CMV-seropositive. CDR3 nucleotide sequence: TGTGCCAGCAGCCTCGAGCGGGAGTCGTACAATGAGCAGTTCTTC. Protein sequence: CASSLERESYNEQFF.